The clone carrying this TCR beta chain was found a few times. The antigen is undetermined. Germline V CDR1 and CDR2: SGHNT, YENEEA. V was clipped by 2 bases and J by 0 bases, with 5 bases between them. The CDR3 is made up of 14 amino acids. These data belong to a study of T cells in localized non-small cell lung cancer. The protocol was immunoSEQ multiplex PCR, while the TCRdb copy is restricted to in-frame clones and leaves out a portion. In the table there are around 11,000 clones, less than 35% of which are singletons. General study findings and limits: Uninvolved adjacent lung showed higher T cell clonality than tumor. Higher adjacent-lung clonality was associated with shorter survival. There were a median around 57 of the top 100 tumor clones appearing in adjacent lung.

V gene TRBV11-3 combines with J gene TRBJ2-1; tentatively, D is TRBD1 (5 bases). This clonotype was sampled from a man aged 35 to 69 with stage I lung adenocarcinoma. The starting material was lung tumor tissue, obtained before any cancer treatment. The CDR3 nucleotides read TGTGCCAGCAGCTTACAGGGCTCCTACAATGAGCAGTTCTTC. Encoded protein: CASSLQGSYNEQFF.